This TCR beta chain came from a study of shared T cell receptors in the human thymus. From germline, CDR1 is SGHRS and CDR2 YFSETQ. V trimming: 5 bases; J trimming: 8 bases; junction bases outside the gene matches: 12. This CDR3 is 15 amino acids long. Method: immunoSEQ multiplex PCR; TCRdb's copy keeps in-frame clones and lacks some. Of 720,000 or so clones listed, 80% to 90% are singletons. The sample also formed part of further work on human thymus T cells.

The TCR sequence derives from a girl in the first two years of life with a congenital heart defect. The gene calls are TRBV5-1 and TRBJ1-4; TRBD1 matches at 7 bases. Sequenced input: thymocytes. In nucleotides, the CDR3 is TGCGCCAGCAGGTCCGAGATGGCAGGGGGAGAAAAACTGTTTTTT. As protein: CASRSEMAGGEKLFF.